The rows below give T cell receptor beta chains drawn from one sample of a study of cytomegalovirus exposure and HLA in healthy donors. Repertoires were generated with immunoSEQ multiplex PCR, while TCRdb's copy carries only in-frame clones and drops some. In the table there are approximately 85,000 clones, roughly 80% of which are singletons. The sample consisted of PBMCs. These receptors were obtained from a man aged 45-60 years in good health and CMV-seropositive. The CDR3 runs from the conserved cysteine through the conserved F or W. Fields, in order: J gene, CDR3 length, V gene, D gene, clone size, CDR3 protein, CDR3 DNA. D genes are given only for firm matches. Rows may omit the clone size; those that give it use once, few, many or a size class.

>TRBJ2-7|10|TRBV29-1|.|.
CSVEAGGRYF
TGCAGCGTTGAAGCGGGGGGCCGGTACTTC
>TRBJ2-4|11|TRBV7-8|.|few
CASSLGHEREF
TGTGCCAGCAGCTTAGGACACGAACGGGAGTTC
>TRBJ2-1|14|TRBV5-3|.|.
CARSLGGPGDEQFF
TGTGCCAGAAGCTTGGGGGGCCCGGGGGATGAGCAGTTCTTC
>TRBJ2-3|19|TRBV7-9|TRBD2|.
CASSSNGGRATGSTDTQYF
TGTGCCAGCAGCTCTAATGGCGGGAGGGCCACGGGGAGCACAGATACGCAGTATTTT
>TRBJ2-5|13|TRBV25-1|TRBD1|.
CASKGGGWETQYF
TGTGCCAGCAAAGGGGGCGGGTGGGAGACCCAGTACTTC
>TRBJ2-5|14|TRBV6-1|.|.
CASSTRGQKETQYF
TGTGCCAGCAGCACCAGGGGTCAAAAAGAGACCCAGTACTTC
>TRBJ2-7|14|TRBV4-3|.|.
CASSQDGSGYEQYF
TGCGCCAGCAGCCAAGATGGTTCGGGGTACGAGCAGTACTTC
>TRBJ2-7|15|TRBV7-9|TRBD2|.
CASSSPRGGAYEQYF
TGTGCCAGCAGCTCACCCCGGGGGGGAGCCTACGAGCAGTACTTC
>TRBJ1-3|15|TRBV6-1|.|.
CASSSPQGSGNTIYF
TGTGCCAGCAGTTCCCCCCAGGGTTCAGGAAACACCATATATTTT
>TRBJ2-2|18|TRBV5-1|TRBD2|.
CASSPLGGLATNTGELFF
TGCGCCAGCTCCCCCCTTGGGGGACTAGCGACGAACACCGGGGAGCTGTTTTTT
>TRBJ2-7|16|TRBV7-9|TRBD1|once
CASSLTGGLFPYEQYF
TGTGCCAGCAGCCTCACAGGGGGCCTCTTTCCCTACGAGCAGTACTTC
>TRBJ2-7|15|TRBV9|.|few
CASSVDPGSHYEQYF
TGTGCCAGCAGCGTGGATCCGGGATCCCATTACGAGCAGTACTTC
>TRBJ2-2|15|TRBV27|TRBD1|.
CASTLTGLRTGELFF
TGTGCCAGCACCTTGACAGGGTTGAGAACCGGGGAGCTGTTTTTT
>TRBJ2-3|15|TRBV7-2|.|.
CASSSRRSSTDTQYF
TGTGCCAGCAGCTCGCGGCGGTCTAGCACAGATACGCAGTATTTT
>TRBJ2-3|14|TRBV5-1|.|.
CASSFNTNTDTQYF
TGCGCCAGCAGCTTTAACACAAACACAGATACGCAGTATTTT
>TRBJ2-2|15|TRBV6-5|TRBD1|.
CASSFGQGNTGELFF
TGTGCCAGCAGTTTTGGACAGGGGAACACCGGGGAGCTGTTTTTT
>TRBJ2-7|13|TRBV6-6|.|.
CASIPDSSYEQYF
TGTGCCAGCATACCTGACAGCTCCTACGAGCAGTACTTC
>TRBJ1-2|12|TRBV29-1|.|.
CSVVTVNYGYTF
TGCAGCGTTGTCACTGTCAACTATGGCTACACCTTC
>TRBJ1-5|16|TRBV2|TRBD1|.
CASSAEGQYSNQPQHF
TGTGCCAGCAGCGCAGAGGGACAGTATAGCAATCAGCCCCAGCATTTT
>TRBJ2-1|11|TRBV23-1|.|few
CASPSDNEQFF
TGCGCCAGCCCCTCGGACAATGAGCAGTTCTTC
>TRBJ1-5|14|TRBV6-6|.|.
CASREGSSNQPQHF
TGTGCCAGCAGGGAGGGATCCAGCAATCAGCCCCAGCATTTT
>TRBJ2-7|17|TRBV29-1|TRBD1|.
CSVHPVSRTGETYEQYF
TGCAGCGTCCATCCTGTTAGTAGGACAGGGGAAACCTACGAGCAGTACTTC
>TRBJ2-7|14|TRBV7-9|.|.
CSSSPDISSYEQYF
TGTTCCAGCAGTCCCGACATTAGCTCCTACGAGCAGTACTTC
>TRBJ1-1|15|TRBV7-9|.|.
CASSLFSGADTEAFF
TGTGCCAGCAGCTTATTCTCTGGAGCGGACACTGAAGCTTTCTTT
>TRBJ2-3|16|TRBV5-1|TRBD1|.
CASRRTGQGNTDTQYF
TGCGCCAGCAGGCGAACGGGACAGGGAAACACAGATACGCAGTATTTT
>TRBJ1-1|12|TRBV6-5|.|.
CASMTRETEAFF
TGTGCCAGCATGACTAGGGAGACTGAAGCTTTCTTT
>TRBJ2-1|16|TRBV5-1|TRBD1|.
CASSPGQGSSYNEQFF
TGCGCCAGCAGCCCAGGACAGGGGAGCTCCTACAATGAGCAGTTCTTC
>TRBJ2-3|15|TRBV7-3|.|.
CASSLRGGSTDTQYF
TGTGCCAGCAGCTTAAGAGGAGGGAGCACAGATACGCAGTATTTT
>TRBJ2-2|15|TRBV11-2|.|.
CASSLGGGSTGELFF
TGTGCCAGCAGCTTAGGTGGGGGGAGCACCGGGGAGCTGTTTTTT
>TRBJ2-6|14|TRBV30|.|.
CAWTRPLGANGLTF
TGTGCCTGGACCCGGCCCTTGGGGGCCAACGGCCTGACTTTC
>TRBJ2-3|8|TRBV20-1|.|.
CSATAQYF
TGCAGTGCTACCGCGCAGTATTTT
>TRBJ2-7|15|TRBV9|.|.
CASSVEESPWNEQYF
TGTGCCAGCAGCGTAGAGGAGAGCCCCTGGAACGAGCAGTACTTC
>TRBJ2-7|13|TRBV4-2|.|few
CASSQDTGDEQYF
TGTGCCAGCAGCCAAGATACGGGGGACGAGCAGTACTTC
>TRBJ2-3|16|TRBV10-1|TRBD2|.
CASGGAGESSTDTQYF
TGCGCCAGCGGGGGAGCGGGAGAGTCTAGCACAGATACGCAGTATTTT
>TRBJ2-1|18|TRBV4-2|TRBD2|.
CASSQVSPSREGYNEQFF
TGTGCCAGCAGCCAAGTCTCCCCCTCGCGGGAGGGGTACAATGAGCAGTTCTTC
>TRBJ2-7|13|TRBV7-3|TRBD2|.
CASSLISGDEQYF
TGTGCCAGCAGCTTAATTAGCGGGGATGAGCAGTACTTC
>TRBJ2-7|13|TRBV18|TRBD1|.
CASSPDRGNEQYF
TGTGCCAGCTCACCAGACAGGGGGAACGAGCAGTACTTC
>TRBJ2-3|14|TRBV5-6|TRBD2|once
CASSSLAGTDTQYF
TGTGCCAGCAGTAGTCTAGCGGGCACAGATACGCAGTATTTT
>TRBJ1-4|15|TRBV30|.|.
CAWSAGASEFEKLFF
TGTGCCTGGAGTGCTGGGGCCAGTGAGTTTGAAAAACTGTTTTTT
>TRBJ2-6|15|TRBV5-6|.|.
CASNPGGAGANVLTF
TGTGCCAGCAACCCGGGGGGCGCTGGGGCCAACGTCCTGACTTTC
>TRBJ1-1|17|TRBV7-9|TRBD1|.
CSSSSRSGGSGDTEAFF
TGTTCCAGCAGCTCCCGCTCAGGGGGCTCGGGGGACACTGAAGCTTTCTTT
>TRBJ2-5|11|TRBV7-2|.|.
CASSLLETQYF
TGTGCCAGCAGCCTCTTAGAGACCCAGTACTTC
>TRBJ2-3|14|TRBV11-2|.|.
CASSLITTADTQYF
TGTGCCAGCAGCTTAATAACTACGGCAGATACGCAGTATTTT
>TRBJ2-7|14|TRBV6-6|.|.
CASSYSKTSYEQYF
TGTGCCAGCAGTTACTCGAAAACTAGTTACGAGCAGTACTTC
>TRBJ1-2|17|TRBV5-4|TRBD1|.
CASSLGQGAPITYGYTF
TGTGCCAGCAGCTTGGGACAGGGGGCCCCTATAACATATGGCTACACCTTC
>TRBJ2-2|15|TRBV4-1|.|.
CASSRTGSKAGELFF
TGCGCCAGCAGCCGAACCGGGTCTAAGGCCGGGGAGCTGTTTTTT
>TRBJ2-1|12|TRBV29-1|.|.
CSVEVAAYEQFF
TGCAGCGTTGAGGTAGCGGCATATGAGCAGTTCTTC
>TRBJ2-5|16|TRBV7-8|.|once
CASSSISGGGQETQYF
TGTGCCAGCAGCTCCATTTCGGGGGGCGGTCAAGAGACCCAGTACTTC
>TRBJ2-7|14|TRBV5-4|TRBD1|few
CASRISQTGLEQYF
TGTGCCAGCAGGATCTCACAGACAGGGCTGGAGCAGTACTTC
>TRBJ2-7|15|TRBV7-6|.|.
CASSPRTVPTYEQYF
TGTGCCAGCAGCCCCCGGACAGTCCCGACCTACGAGCAGTACTTC
>TRBJ2-3|14|TRBV5-1|TRBD2|.
CASSSSGGTDTQYF
TGCGCCAGCAGCTCTAGCGGCGGCACAGATACGCAGTATTTT
>TRBJ1-1|13|TRBV6-6|.|.
CASSLQLNTEAFF
TGTGCCAGCAGTCTACAGTTGAACACTGAAGCTTTCTTT
>TRBJ2-5|13|TRBV7-6|.|.
CASSFAVQETQYF
TGTGCCAGCAGCTTCGCGGTCCAAGAGACCCAGTACTTC
>TRBJ1-1|14|TRBV5-6|TRBD1|.
CASSWGQVMTEAFF
TGTGCCAGCAGCTGGGGACAGGTTATGACTGAAGCTTTCTTT
>TRBJ2-1|16|TRBV10-1|.|once
CASSDWASGSYNEQFF
TGCGCCAGCAGTGATTGGGCCTCAGGGTCCTACAATGAGCAGTTCTTC